The entry below describes one T cell receptor (beta chain). Per the study methods: Nucleated cell number was recorded as an estimate derived from reference gene primer amplification. Clones were read by immunoSEQ multiplex PCR, and TCRdb kept only the in-frame ones, dropping some. The V and J calls and clone size are taken from that table; D and trimming were inferred from the DNA. Found here are approximately 280,000 clones, more than 75% of them singletons; the top ten hold 2.1%. The data were taken from a study of blood T cell repertoires in COVID-19. Study overall: Donors in the United States, Italy and Spain gave samples during acute or convalescent COVID-19. The cDNA or gDNA used as material had been derived from T cells, B-cell-depleted T cells, or PBMCs.

CDR1 and CDR2 from the germline V gene are SGHRS and YFSETQ. The CDR3 runs 16 residues. V shed 0 bases, J shed 7 bases, and the junction held 6 bases outside the gene matches. The V gene is TRBV5-1, the J gene TRBJ2-1; 11 bases line up with TRBD2. This TCR was recovered from a woman in her twenties or thirties who had recovered from COVID-19. Sequenced material: peripheral blood. For the CDR3, the DNA is TGCGCCAGCAGCTTGGTTAGCGGGAGGGCCGCGAATGAGCAGTTCTTC. It codes for CASSLVSGRAANEQFF.